These T cell receptor beta chains were read from a single sample in a study of radiation and T cells in renal cell carcinoma. Sequencing used immunoSEQ multiplex PCR; TCRdb keeps in-frame clones, though not all of them. The sample lists 70,000 to 90,000 clones; 86% were seen once. The input for sequencing was blood, taken from a patient whose treatment included radiotherapy and nephrectomy. The receptors were sampled from a woman aged 50 to 65 with renal cell carcinoma. CDR3s include the opening cysteine and the closing phenylalanine or tryptophan. Each record gives: J gene, clone size, CDR3 length, V gene, CDR3 protein. Size is stated for part of the rows, as once, few or many counts, or as a class when the clone is expanded.

TRBJ2-5 - 14 TRBV9 CASSVVMEEGTQYF
TRBJ2-2 - 13 TRBV10-3 CAISDQSDGELFF
TRBJ1-6 - 16 TRBV7-2 CASSKTFGLLNSPLHF
TRBJ1-4 - 16 TRBV7-8 CASSLGTQGAGEKLFF
TRBJ2-7 - 16 TRBV14 CASSQDLGSSSYEQYF
TRBJ1-1 - 15 TRBV19 CASSLAGMGNTEAFF
TRBJ2-7 once 15 TRBV6-5 CASSFGQGLTYEQYF
TRBJ1-1 - 14 TRBV7-1 CASSPLGGDTEAFF
TRBJ2-1 - 17 TRBV5-6 CASSFPLAGGSYNEQFF
TRBJ2-7 - 16 TRBV5-5 CASSLASRSSSYEQYF
TRBJ2-2 - 15 TRBV5-1 CASSSGGPKTGELFF
TRBJ1-1 - 16 TRBV7-9 CASSSRYGAANTEAFF
TRBJ2-3 once 15 TRBV2 CASSARTGRTDTQYF
TRBJ2-2 - 19 TRBV28 CASSFVKRLTSGTGGELFF
TRBJ2-7 few 16 TRBV6-1 CASSEAPRTYPYEQYF
TRBJ1-5 once 16 TRBV19 CASSDRGRDSNQPQHF
TRBJ2-5 - 19 TRBV5-6 CASSGAALRAGAFQETQYF
TRBJ1-1 few 13 TRBV2 CATQGQLNTEAFF
TRBJ2-7 - 13 TRBV30 CAWSVGLPLEQYF
TRBJ1-5 - 14 TRBV5-6 CASSLQGNNQPQHF
TRBJ2-5 - 16 TRBV4-3 CASSQDTSGVGETQYF
TRBJ2-1 - 15 TRBV4-3 CASSSGLALTNEQFF
TRBJ1-6 - 14 TRBV6-6 CASSLGPRDSPLHF
TRBJ1-2 - 15 TRBV5-1 CASSLVGPTNYGYTF
TRBJ2-3 - 15 TRBV5-1 CASSPGAGFTDTQYF
TRBJ2-7 - 15 TRBV10-3 CAISEGSGETYEQYF
TRBJ2-3 - 14 TRBV7-2 CASSSQTSTDTQYF
TRBJ2-1 few 15 TRBV11-2 CASAGGSGSWDEQFF
TRBJ2-5 - 14 TRBV14 CASSHLDREETQYF
TRBJ2-7 - 17 TRBV15 CATSRGVGNRGGYEQYF
TRBJ2-7 - 14 TRBV13 CASSFSGSSYEQYF
TRBJ2-5 - 13 TRBV5-6 CASSLTLAGTQYF
TRBJ1-3 - 12 TRBV6-5 CASSREGNTIYF
TRBJ2-1 - 14 TRBV7-9 CASSPGGSYNEQFF
TRBJ1-5 - 13 TRBV7-8 CASSLARTGLQHF
TRBJ2-1 - 16 TRBV7-9 CASSWGTGPNYNEQFF
TRBJ1-2 - 14 TRBV4-3 CASSQSRANYGYTF
TRBJ2-5 - 11 TRBV30 CAWSGGETQYF
TRBJ2-3 - 16 TRBV7-8 CASSFPAALSTDTQYF
TRBJ1-4 - 15 TRBV2 CASSALDSLGTKLFF
TRBJ2-7 - 14 TRBV5-4 CASSPPGGAYEQYF
TRBJ2-3 - 15 TRBV6-4 CASSDGQGGTDTQYF
TRBJ2-7 - 15 TRBV28 CASSPAGQGAFEQYF
TRBJ2-1 - 16 TRBV27 CASSSPGGLVRSEQFF
TRBJ2-5 - 17 TRBV9 CASSVGGLAAQGETQYF
TRBJ1-1 - 15 TRBV10-2 CASSALRLSNTEAFF
TRBJ2-6 - 16 TRBV6-4 CANPTGGFSGANVLTF
TRBJ2-7 - 13 TRBV28 CASRAGTGGEQYF
TRBJ1-2 - 11 TRBV10-3 CAAHGHYGYTF
TRBJ2-1 - 13 TRBV10-2 CASLAAGYNEQFF